Below, 9 T cell receptor beta chains from the same sample are listed, as sequenced in a study of molecular identifiers for immune sequencing clone quantification. TCRdb re-analysed the PCR reads in MiXCR, keeping a single row per CDR3 protein. The sample shows 20,000 to 30,000 distinct CDR3 sequences, approximately 17% of them seen only once. Material for sequencing was naive CD8+ T cells from blood, with Jurkat cell RNA spiked in. As to subset: FACS-sorted CD8+CD4-CCR7+CD45RA+ naive T cells. The receptors originated from a human donor in good health. Some libraries in this study had Jurkat cell RNA spiked in.

The chain links TRBV30 to TRBJ2-1; a possible D gene is TRBD2 (5 bases). Trimming cost V 0 bases and J 8 bases, with 23 bases left between them. Germline CDR1 GTSNPN, CDR2 SVGIG (reference sequence). The CDR3 has 17 residues. The CDR3 DNA reads as TGTGCCTGGAGTGTCGGCTTTGGAACGGGGTATAAGGATGAGCAGTTCTTC. Translating it yields CAWSVGFGTGYKDEQFF.

This clonotype was recorded at least ten times. The rearrangement links TRBV20-1 to TRBJ2-3; TRBD1 matches at 10 bases. This CDR3 is built from 15 residues. In germline, CDR1 is DFQATT, CDR2 SNEGSKA (reference sequence). With 6 bases clipped from V and 3 bases from J, the junction kept 9 bases outside the gene matches. The CDR3 nucleotides are TGCAGTGCAAACGACAGGGGGCTAAGAACAGATACGCAGTATTTT. This encodes CSANDRGLRTDTQYF.

This clonotype was counted a few times. A much larger clone lies a single base off, so this may be a read error. This rearrangement joins TRBV7-9 to TRBJ2-2; a possible D gene is TRBD1 (6 bases). This CDR3 contains 18 residues. Germline V gene data show CDR1 as SEHNR and CDR2 as FQNEAQ (reference sequence). V was cut by 0 bases and J by 3 bases, with 17 bases left in between. The CDR3 is CASSLASPRGGDTGELFF. The CDR3 bases are TGTGCCAGCAGCTTAGCCAGCCCCCGAGGGGGTGACACCGGGGAGCTGTTTTTT.

Concerning this clonotype itself: A read error is possible here, since a much larger clone lies one base away. The genes are TRBV7-9 and TRBJ1-5; no definite D call. Germline CDR1 and CDR2: SEHNR and FQNEAQ (reference sequence). The CDR3 has 12 amino acids. This CDR3 reads CASSLVNRPQHF. The CDR3, as DNA: TGTGCCAGCAGCTTAGTGAATCGGCCCCAGCATTTT.

This clonotype qualifies as medium-sized. CDR3 coding DNA: TGTGCCAGCAGCTTAGACCTGACCACAGATACGCAGTATTTT. This codes for CASSLDLTTDTQYF. The chain combines TRBV7-8 with TRBJ2-3, with D uncertain. The germline V gene encodes CDR1 SGHVS and CDR2 FQNEAQ. The ends were cut back, 1 base at V and 2 bases at J, with 7 bases in the middle. This CDR3 contains 14 residues. Drawing the rest from reference TRBV7-8 and TRBJ2-3, the complete variable domain is GAGVSQSPRYKVAKRGQDVALRCDPISGHVSLFWYQQALGQGPEFLTYFQNEAQLDKSGLPSDRFFAERPEGSVSTLKIQRTQQEDSAVYLCASSLDLTTDTQYFGPGTRLTVL.

V and J are TRBV28 and TRBJ2-2; a weak D match, TRBD2 (5 bases). CDR1 MDHEN and CDR2 SYDVKM come from the germline V gene. The CDR3 has 15 residues. V lost 3 bases to trimming and J lost 1 base, with 9 bases between them. CDR3 region: CASSFSSLNTGELFF. The CDR3 DNA reads as TGTGCCAGCAGTTTCTCTAGCCTGAACACCGGGGAGCTGTTTTTT.

With respect to this clonotype: One end of the junction fails to match germline, which may point to a read error. The chain links TRBV7-9 to TRBJ1-6; D is uncertain. This CDR3 comprises 14 residues. Germline lookup yields CDR1 SEHNR and CDR2 FQNEAQ (reference sequence). The CDR3 loop is CASSERYGNSPLYF. CDR3 nucleotides: TGTGCCAGCAGCGAACGATACGGAAATTCACCCCTCTACTTT.

Relative to its sample, this clonotype is medium-sized. This chain joins TRBV29-1 and TRBJ2-2; D unresolved. V dropped 2 bases and J dropped 6 bases, with 7 bases sitting between them. The germline V gene encodes CDR1 SQVTM and CDR2 ANQGSEA. The CDR3 covers 12 residues. The CDR3 region is CSVEIPAGELFF. The CDR3 coding sequence is TGCAGCGTTGAAATCCCCGCCGGGGAGCTGTTTTTT.

This clonotype has ten or more counts. This rearrangement joins TRBV11-2 to TRBJ1-1, with a tentative D call TRBD1 (6 bases). The ends were cut back, 3 bases at V and 8 bases at J, with 13 bases in the middle. The CDR3 runs 13 residues. The germline gives CDR1 SGHAT, CDR2 FQNNGV. CDR3 protein: CASSFLRQAEAFF. The DNA of the CDR3 is TGTGCCAGCAGCTTTTTACGACAGGCGGAAGCTTTCTTT.